A single sample is the source of the 3 T cell receptor beta chains below, sequenced in a study of blood T cell repertoires in COVID-19. Produced via immunoSEQ multiplex PCR; TCRdb's table is partial and in-frame only. The sample lists 150,000 or so clones, around 84% occurring once. Sequencing was carried out using peripheral blood. The receptors stem from an older man with acute or convalescent COVID-19.

V usage is TRBV5-1 and J usage is TRBJ2-2; 8 bases are shared with TRBD2. This CDR3 spans 16 amino acids. Looked up from germline, CDR1 is SGHRS and CDR2 is YFSETQ. With 1 base clipped from V and 2 bases from J, the junction kept 4 bases outside the gene matches. DNA of the CDR3: TGCGCCAGCAGCTTGATCCGGGGGGGTAACACCGGGGAGCTGTTTTTT. This translates into CASSLIRGGNTGELFF.

The chain links TRBV2 to TRBJ2-6, with unresolved D. From germline, CDR1 is SNHLY and CDR2 FYNNEI. The CDR3 length is 14 residues. Trimming took 2 bases from V and 0 from J, leaving 2 bases between them. The CDR3 reads CASSEYSGANVLTF. The CDR3 nucleotides are TGTGCCAGCAGTGAATACTCTGGGGCCAACGTCCTGACTTTC.

The rearrangement links TRBV5-5 to TRBJ1-5; possibly TRBD1 for D (5 bases). The CDR3 contains 14 residues. CDR1 is SGHKS and CDR2 is YYEKEE in the germline V gene (reference sequence). Trimming removed 2 bases from V and 7 bases from J, with 13 bases in between. CDR3 bases: TGTGCCAGCAGCTTACCAGGGCAAAACCAGCCCCAGCATTTT. Residues: CASSLPGQNQPQHF. Full variable domain (outside the CDR3, taken from reference TRBV5-5 and TRBJ1-5): DAGVTQSPTHLIKTRGQQVTLRCSPISGHKSVSWYQQVLGQGPQFIFQYYEKEERGRGNFPDRFSARQFPNYSSELNVNALLLGDSALYLCASSLPGQNQPQHFGDGTRLSIL.